This TCR beta chain came from a study of blood T cell repertoires in COVID-19. About the research overall: Sites across the United States, Italy and Spain contributed samples from acute and convalescent COVID-19.

Original data processing: Nucleated cell number was recorded as an estimate derived from reference gene primer amplification. Sequencing was performed with immunoSEQ multiplex PCR; in TCRdb, only in-frame clones are kept and a portion is missing. D and trimming were read from the DNA, whereas the V and J calls and clone size are those reported in that table. The sample has some 220,000 clones, approximately 78% seen once; the top ten hold approximately 5.2%. A Seattle source enrolled patients during active infection and followed them longitudinally. The CDR3 loop spans 14 amino acids. Germline CDR1 and CDR2: SGHRS and YFSETQ. V was pared by 3 bases and J by 4 bases, with 5 bases of the junction left unmatched.

The origin of this receptor is a woman aged 70-85 years with COVID-19, enrolled during active disease. Sequencing was carried out using peripheral blood. The V and J genes are TRBV5-1 and TRBJ1-1; TRBD1 aligns across 8 bases. Written as DNA, the CDR3 is TGCGCCAGCAGCTCACAGGGGGGGACCACTGAAGCTTTCTTT. It is translated as CASSSQGGTTEAFF.